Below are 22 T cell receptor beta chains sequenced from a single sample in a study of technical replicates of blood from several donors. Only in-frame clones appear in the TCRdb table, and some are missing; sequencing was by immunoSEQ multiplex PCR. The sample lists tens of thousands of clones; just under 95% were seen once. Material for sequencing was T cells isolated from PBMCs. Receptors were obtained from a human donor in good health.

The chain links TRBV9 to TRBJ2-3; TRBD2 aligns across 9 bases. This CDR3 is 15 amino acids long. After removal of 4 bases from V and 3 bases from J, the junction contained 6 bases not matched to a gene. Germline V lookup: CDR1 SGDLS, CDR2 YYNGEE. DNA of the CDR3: TGTGCCAGCAGCTCTCCGGGACTAGCTACAGATACGCAGTATTTT. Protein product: CASSSPGLATDTQYF.

The CDR3 spells CASSLLAVQGELFF. CDR3 in DNA: TGTGCCAGCAGCCTGCTAGCGGTACAGGGGGAGCTGTTTTTT. The rearrangement joins TRBV7-3 to TRBJ2-2; 7 nucleotides line up with TRBD2. The CDR3 runs 14 residues. Germline V gene data show CDR1 as SGHTA and CDR2 as FQGTGA. The junction had 8 bases not matched to a gene; V was cut back by 5 bases and J by 8 bases.

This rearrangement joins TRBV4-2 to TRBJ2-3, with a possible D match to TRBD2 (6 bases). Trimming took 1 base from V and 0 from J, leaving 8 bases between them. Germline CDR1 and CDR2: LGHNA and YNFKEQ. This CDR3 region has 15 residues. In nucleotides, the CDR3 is TGTGCCAGCAGCCAAGCCGGGACTAGCACAGATACGCAGTATTTT. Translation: CASSQAGTSTDTQYF.

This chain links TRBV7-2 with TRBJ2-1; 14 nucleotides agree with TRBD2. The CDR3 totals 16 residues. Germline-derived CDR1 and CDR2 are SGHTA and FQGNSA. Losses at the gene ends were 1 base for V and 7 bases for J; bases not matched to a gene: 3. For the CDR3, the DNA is TGTGCCAGCAGCTTAGGGACTAGCGGGAGGCGAAATGAGCAGTTCTTC. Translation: CASSLGTSGRRNEQFF.

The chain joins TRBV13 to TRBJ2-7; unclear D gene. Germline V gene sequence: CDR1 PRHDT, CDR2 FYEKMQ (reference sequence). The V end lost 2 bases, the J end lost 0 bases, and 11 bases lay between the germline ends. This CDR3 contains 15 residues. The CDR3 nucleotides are TGTGCCAGCAGCTTACGAGCGACCAGCTCCTACGAGCAGTACTTC. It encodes CASSLRATSSYEQYF. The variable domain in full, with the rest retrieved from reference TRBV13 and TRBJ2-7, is AAGVIQSPRHLIKEKRETATLKCYPIPRHDTVYWYQQGPGQDPQFLISFYEKMQSDKGSIPDRFSAQQFSDYHSELNMSSLELGDSALYFCASSLRATSSYEQYFGPGTRLTVT.

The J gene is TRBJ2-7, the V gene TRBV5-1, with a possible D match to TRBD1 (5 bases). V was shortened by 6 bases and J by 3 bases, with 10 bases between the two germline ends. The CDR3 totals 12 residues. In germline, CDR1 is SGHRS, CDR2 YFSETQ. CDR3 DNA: TGCGCCAGCAAAGGGGATTTCTACGAGCAGTACTTC. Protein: CASKGDFYEQYF.

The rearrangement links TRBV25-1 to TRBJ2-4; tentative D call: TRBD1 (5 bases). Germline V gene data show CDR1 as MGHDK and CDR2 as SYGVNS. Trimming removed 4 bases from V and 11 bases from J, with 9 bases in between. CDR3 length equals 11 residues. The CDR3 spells CASSAGSLQYF. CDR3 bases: TGTGCCAGCAGTGCAGGGTCCCTTCAGTACTTC.

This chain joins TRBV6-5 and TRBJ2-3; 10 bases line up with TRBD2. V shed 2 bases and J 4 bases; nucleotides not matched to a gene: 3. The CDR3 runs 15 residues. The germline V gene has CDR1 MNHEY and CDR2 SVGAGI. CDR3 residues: CASSYSSGRSDTQYF. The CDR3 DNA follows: TGTGCCAGCAGTTACAGTAGCGGGAGGTCAGATACGCAGTATTTT.

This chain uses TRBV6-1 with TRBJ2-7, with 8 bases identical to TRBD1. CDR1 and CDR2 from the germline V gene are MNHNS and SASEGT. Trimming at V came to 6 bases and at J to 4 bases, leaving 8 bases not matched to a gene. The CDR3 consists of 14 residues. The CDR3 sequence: CASRTGDISYEQYF. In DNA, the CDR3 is TGTGCCAGCAGGACAGGGGATATTAGTTACGAGCAGTACTTC.

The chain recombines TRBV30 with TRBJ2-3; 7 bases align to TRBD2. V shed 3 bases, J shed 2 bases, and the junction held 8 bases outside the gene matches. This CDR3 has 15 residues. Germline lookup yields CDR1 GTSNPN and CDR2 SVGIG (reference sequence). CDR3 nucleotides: TGTGCCTGGAGAAGGCCTAGCGGATACACAGATACGCAGTATTTT. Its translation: CAWRRPSGYTDTQYF.

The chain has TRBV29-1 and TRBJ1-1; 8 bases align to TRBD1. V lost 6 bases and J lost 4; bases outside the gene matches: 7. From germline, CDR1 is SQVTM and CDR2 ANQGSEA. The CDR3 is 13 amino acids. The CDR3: CSVSGGASTEAFF. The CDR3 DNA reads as TGCAGCGTATCAGGGGGCGCGAGCACTGAAGCTTTCTTT.

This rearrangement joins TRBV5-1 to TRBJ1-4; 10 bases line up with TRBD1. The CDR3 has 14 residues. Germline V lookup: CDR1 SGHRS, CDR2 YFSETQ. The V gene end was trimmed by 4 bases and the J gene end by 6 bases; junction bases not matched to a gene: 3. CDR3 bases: TGCGCCAGCAGCCACGGGACAGGGGATGAAAAACTGTTTTTT. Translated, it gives CASSHGTGDEKLFF.

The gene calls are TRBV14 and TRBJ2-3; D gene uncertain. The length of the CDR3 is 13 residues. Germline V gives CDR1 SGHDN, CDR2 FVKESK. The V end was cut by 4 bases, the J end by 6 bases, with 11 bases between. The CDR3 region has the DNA TGTGCCAGCAGCCCTTTAACTTGGGATACGCAGTATTTT. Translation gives CASSPLTWDTQYF.

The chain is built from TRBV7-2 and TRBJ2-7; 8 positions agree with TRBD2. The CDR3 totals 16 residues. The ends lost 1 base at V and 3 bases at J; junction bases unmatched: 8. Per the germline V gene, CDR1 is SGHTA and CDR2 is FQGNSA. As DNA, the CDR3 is TGTGCCAGCAGCTTAGTATATAGCGGGGCTTTCTACGAGCAGTACTTC. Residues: CASSLVYSGAFYEQYF.

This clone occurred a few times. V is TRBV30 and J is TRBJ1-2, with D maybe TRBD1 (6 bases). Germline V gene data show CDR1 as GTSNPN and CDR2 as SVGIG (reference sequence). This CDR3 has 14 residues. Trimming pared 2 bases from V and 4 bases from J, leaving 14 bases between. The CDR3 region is CAWSPRRTVYGYTF. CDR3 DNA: TGTGCCTGGAGTCCCAGAAGGACAGTCTATGGCTACACCTTC.

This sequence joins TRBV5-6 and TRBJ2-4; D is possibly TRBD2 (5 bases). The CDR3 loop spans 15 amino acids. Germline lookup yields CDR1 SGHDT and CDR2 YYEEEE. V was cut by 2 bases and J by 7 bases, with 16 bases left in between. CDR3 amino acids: CASSFISSSGNIQYF. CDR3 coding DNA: TGTGCCAGCAGCTTTATCTCAAGCTCGGGGAACATTCAGTACTTC. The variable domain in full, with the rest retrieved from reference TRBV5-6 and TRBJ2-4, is DAGVTQSPTHLIKTRGQQVTLRCSPKSGHDTVSWYQQALGQGPQFIFQYYEEEERQRGNFPDRFSGHQFPNYSSELNVNALLLGDSALYLCASSFISSSGNIQYFGAGTRLSVL.

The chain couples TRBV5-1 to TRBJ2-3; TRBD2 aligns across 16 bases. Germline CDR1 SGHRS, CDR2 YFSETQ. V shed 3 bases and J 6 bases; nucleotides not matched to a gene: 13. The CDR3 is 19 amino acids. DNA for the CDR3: TGCGCCAGCAGCTATTACTCCGGGACTAGCGGGAGGGCCTTGGATACGCAGTATTTT. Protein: CASSYYSGTSGRALDTQYF.

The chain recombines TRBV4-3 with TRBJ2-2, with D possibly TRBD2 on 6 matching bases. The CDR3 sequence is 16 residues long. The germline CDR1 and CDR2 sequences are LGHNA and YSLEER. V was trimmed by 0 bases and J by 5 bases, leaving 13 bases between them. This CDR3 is CASSQEGTSLTGELFF. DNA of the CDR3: TGCGCCAGCAGCCAAGAGGGAACTAGCCTAACCGGGGAGCTGTTTTTT.

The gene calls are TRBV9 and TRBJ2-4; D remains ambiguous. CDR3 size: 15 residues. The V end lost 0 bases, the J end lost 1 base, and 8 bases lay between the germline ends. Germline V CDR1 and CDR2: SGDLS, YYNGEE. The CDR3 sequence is CASSVDAGAKNIQYF. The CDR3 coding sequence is TGTGCCAGCAGCGTAGACGCCGGGGCCAAAAACATTCAGTACTTC.

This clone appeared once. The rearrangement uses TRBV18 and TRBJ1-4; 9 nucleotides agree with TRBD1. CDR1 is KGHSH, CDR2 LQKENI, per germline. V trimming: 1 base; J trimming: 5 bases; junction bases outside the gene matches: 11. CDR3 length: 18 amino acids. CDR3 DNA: TGTGCCAGCTCACCACGGGGACAGGGAAGTCGCCTCAATGAAAAACTGTTTTTT. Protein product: CASSPRGQGSRLNEKLFF.

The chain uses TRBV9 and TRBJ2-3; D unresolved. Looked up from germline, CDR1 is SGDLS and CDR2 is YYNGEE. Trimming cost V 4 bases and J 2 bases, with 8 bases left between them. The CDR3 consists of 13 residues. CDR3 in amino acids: CASSPPLTDTQYF. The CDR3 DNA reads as TGTGCCAGCAGCCCTCCACTCACAGATACGCAGTATTTT.

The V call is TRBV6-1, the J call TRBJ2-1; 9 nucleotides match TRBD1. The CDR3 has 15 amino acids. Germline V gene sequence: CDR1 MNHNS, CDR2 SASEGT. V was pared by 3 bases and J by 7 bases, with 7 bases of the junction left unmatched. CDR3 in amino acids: CASSETGQGKNEQFF. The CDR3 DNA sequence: TGTGCCAGCAGTGAGACGGGACAGGGCAAGAATGAGCAGTTCTTC.